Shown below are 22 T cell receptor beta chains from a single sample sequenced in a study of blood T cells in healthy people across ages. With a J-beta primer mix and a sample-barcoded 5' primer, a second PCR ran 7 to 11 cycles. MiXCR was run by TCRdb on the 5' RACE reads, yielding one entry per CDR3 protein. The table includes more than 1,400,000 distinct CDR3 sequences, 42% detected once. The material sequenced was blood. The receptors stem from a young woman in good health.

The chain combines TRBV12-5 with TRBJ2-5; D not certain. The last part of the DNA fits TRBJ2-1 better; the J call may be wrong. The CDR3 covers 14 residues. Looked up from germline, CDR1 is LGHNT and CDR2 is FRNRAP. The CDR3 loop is CASGPHEYQETQFF. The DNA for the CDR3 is TGTGCTAGTGGTCCCCACGAGTACCAAGAGACCCAGTTCTTC.

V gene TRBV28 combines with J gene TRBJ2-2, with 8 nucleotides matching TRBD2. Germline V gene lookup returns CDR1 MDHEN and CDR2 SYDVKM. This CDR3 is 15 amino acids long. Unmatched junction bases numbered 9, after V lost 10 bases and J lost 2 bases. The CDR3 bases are TGTGCCACCATAATCGGGGGGGCCAACACCGGGGAGCTGTTTTTT. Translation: CATIIGGANTGELFF.

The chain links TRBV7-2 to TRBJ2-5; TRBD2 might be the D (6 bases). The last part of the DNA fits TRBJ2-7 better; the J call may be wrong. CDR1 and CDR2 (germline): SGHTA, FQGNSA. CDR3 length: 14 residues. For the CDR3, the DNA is TGTGCCAGCAGCTTAGTTGGGGGGTATGTCGAGCAGTACTTC. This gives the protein CASSLVGGYVEQYF.

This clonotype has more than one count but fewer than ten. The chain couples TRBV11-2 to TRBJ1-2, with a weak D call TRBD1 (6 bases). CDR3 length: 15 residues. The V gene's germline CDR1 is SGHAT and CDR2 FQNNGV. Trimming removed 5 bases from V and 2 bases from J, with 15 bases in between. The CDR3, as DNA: TGTGCCAGCAGCCCCGAGGGAGGGGGGAACTATGGCTACACCTTC. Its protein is CASSPEGGGNYGYTF.

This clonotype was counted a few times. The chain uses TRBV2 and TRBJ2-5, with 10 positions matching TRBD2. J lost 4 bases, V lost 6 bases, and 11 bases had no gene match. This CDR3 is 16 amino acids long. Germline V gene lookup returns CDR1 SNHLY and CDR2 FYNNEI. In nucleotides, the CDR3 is TGTGCCAGCAGCCCACCCAGCGGGGGGGATTCAGAGACCCAGTACTTC. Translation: CASSPPSGGDSETQYF.

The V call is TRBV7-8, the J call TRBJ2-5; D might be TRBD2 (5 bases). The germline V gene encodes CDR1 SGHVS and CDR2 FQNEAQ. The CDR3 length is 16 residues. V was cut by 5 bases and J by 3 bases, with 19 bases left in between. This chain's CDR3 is CASSPRSGKAKETQYF. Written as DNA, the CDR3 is TGTGCCAGCAGCCCCAGGTCCGGGAAAGCAAAAGAGACCCAGTACTTC.

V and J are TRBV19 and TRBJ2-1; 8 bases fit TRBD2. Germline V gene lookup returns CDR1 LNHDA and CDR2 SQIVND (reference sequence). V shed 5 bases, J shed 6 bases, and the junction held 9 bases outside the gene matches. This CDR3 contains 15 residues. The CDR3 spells CASSAPGGTGNEQFF. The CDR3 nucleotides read TGTGCCAGTAGTGCCCCGGGGGGGACGGGCAATGAGCAGTTCTTC.

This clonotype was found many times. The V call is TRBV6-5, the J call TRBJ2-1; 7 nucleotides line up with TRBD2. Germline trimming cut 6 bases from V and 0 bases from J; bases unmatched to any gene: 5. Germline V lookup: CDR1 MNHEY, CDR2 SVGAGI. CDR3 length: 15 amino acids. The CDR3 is CASSPTSASYNEQFF. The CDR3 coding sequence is TGTGCCAGCAGCCCTACTAGCGCCTCCTACAATGAGCAGTTCTTC.

CDR3 DNA sequence: TGCGCCAGCAGCTTGGTTAGCGGGAGCGGGGATACGCAGTATTTT. Translation gives CASSLVSGSGDTQYF. The chain recombines TRBV5-1 with TRBJ2-3, with 9 bases aligning to TRBD2. The germline CDR1 and CDR2 sequences are SGHRS and YFSETQ. The CDR3 covers 15 residues. V lost 0 bases and J lost 6; bases outside the gene matches: 5.

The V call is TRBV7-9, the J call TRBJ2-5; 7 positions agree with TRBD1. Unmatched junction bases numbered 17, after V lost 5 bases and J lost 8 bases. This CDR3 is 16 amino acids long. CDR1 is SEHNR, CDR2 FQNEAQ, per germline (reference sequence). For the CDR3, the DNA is TGTGCCAGCAGCCCTCGTTGGGGACAGCGCCGCGGAACCCAGTACTTC. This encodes CASSPRWGQRRGTQYF. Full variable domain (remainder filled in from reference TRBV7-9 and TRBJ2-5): DTGVSQNPRHKITKRGQNVTFRCDPISEHNRLYWYRQTLGQGPEFLTYFQNEAQLEKSRLLSDRFSAERPKGSFSTLEIQRTEQGDSAMYLCASSPRWGQRRGTQYFGPGTRLLVL.

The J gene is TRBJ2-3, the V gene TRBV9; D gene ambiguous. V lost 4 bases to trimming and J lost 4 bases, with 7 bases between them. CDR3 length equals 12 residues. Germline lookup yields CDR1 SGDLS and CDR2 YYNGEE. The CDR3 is CASSIRSDTQYF. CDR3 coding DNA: TGTGCCAGCAGCATTCGCTCAGATACGCAGTATTTT.

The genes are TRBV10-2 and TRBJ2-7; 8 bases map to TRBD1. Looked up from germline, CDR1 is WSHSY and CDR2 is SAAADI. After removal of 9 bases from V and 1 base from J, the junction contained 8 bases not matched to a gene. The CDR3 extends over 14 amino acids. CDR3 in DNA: TGCGCCAGTCGGCCGGGACAGGAATCCTACGAGCAGTACTTC. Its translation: CASRPGQESYEQYF.

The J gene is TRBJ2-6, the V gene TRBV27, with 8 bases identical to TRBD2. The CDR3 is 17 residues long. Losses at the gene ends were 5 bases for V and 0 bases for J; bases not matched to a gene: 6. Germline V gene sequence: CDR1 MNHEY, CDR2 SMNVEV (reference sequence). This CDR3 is CASSKTSASSGANVLTF. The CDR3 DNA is TGTGCCAGCAGTAAGACTAGCGCAAGCTCTGGGGCCAACGTCCTGACTTTC.

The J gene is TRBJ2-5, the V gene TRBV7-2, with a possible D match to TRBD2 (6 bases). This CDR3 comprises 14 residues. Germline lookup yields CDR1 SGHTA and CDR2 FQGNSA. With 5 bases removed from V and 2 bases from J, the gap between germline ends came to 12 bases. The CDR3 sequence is CASSRQSGQETQYF. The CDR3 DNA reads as TGTGCCAGCAGCCGCCAGAGCGGGCAAGAGACCCAGTACTTC.

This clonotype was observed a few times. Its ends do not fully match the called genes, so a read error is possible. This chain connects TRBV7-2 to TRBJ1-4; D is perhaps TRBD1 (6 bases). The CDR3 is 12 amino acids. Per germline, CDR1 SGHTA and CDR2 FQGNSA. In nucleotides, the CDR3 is TGTGACAGCAGCTCCCAGGGGGAAAAACTGTTTTTT. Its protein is CDSSSQGEKLFF.

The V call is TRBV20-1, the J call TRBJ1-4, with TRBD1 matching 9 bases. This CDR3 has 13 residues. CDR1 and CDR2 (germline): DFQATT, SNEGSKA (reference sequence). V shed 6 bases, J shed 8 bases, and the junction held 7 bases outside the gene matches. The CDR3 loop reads CSARDRAQEKLFF. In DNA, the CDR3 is TGCAGTGCGAGGGACAGGGCCCAGGAAAAACTGTTTTTT.

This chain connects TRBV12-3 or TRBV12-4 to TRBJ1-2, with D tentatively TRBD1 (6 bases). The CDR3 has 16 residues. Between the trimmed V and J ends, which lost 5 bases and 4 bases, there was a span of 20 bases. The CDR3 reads CASSGPGHGPLYGYTF. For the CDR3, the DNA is TGTGCCAGCAGTGGGCCGGGACACGGACCGCTCTATGGCTACACCTTC.

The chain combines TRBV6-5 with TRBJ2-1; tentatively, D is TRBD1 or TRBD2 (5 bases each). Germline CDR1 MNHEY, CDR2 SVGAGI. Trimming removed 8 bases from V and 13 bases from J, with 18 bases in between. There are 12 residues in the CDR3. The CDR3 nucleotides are TGTGCCAGCGCTAAGGAGATCGGGACCCAGTTCTTC. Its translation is CASAKEIGTQFF.

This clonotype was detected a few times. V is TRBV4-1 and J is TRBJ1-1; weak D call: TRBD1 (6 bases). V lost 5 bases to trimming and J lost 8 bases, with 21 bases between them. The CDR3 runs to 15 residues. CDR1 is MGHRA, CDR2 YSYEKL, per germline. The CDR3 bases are TGCGCCAGCAGCAGAGGGGGGGTTATGTCTTTCGAAGCTTTCTTT. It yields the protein CASSRGGVMSFEAFF.

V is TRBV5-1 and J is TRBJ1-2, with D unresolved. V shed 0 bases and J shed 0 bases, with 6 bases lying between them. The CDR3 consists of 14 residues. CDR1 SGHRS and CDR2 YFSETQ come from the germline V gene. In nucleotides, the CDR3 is TGCGCCAGCAGCTTGGACAGTGCTAACTATGGCTACACCTTC. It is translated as CASSLDSANYGYTF.

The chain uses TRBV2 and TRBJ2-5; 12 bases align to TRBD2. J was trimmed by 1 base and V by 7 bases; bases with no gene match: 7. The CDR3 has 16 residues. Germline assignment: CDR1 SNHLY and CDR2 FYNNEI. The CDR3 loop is CASTETGLAGQETQYF. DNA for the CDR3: TGTGCCAGCACCGAAACGGGACTAGCGGGCCAAGAGACCCAGTACTTC.

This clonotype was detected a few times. The CDR3 bases are TGTGCCAGCAGCCTTCTAGCGGGATTTGAGACCCAGTACTTC. Translation gives CASSLLAGFETQYF. The V gene is TRBV3-1, the J gene TRBJ2-5; 9 positions match TRBD2. J lost 5 bases, V lost 4 bases, and 5 bases had no gene match. Germline CDR1 LGHDT, CDR2 YNNKEL (reference sequence). This CDR3 spans 14 amino acids.